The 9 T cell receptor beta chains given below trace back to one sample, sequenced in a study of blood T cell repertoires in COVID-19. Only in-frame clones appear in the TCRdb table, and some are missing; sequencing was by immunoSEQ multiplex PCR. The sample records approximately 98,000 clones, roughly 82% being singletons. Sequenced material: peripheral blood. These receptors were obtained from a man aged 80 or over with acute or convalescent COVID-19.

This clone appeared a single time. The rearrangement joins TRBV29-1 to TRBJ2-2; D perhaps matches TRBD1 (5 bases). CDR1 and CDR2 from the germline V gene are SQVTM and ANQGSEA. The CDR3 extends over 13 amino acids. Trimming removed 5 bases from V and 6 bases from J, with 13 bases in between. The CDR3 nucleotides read TGCAGCGTTCAGGTTACAGGCGCCGGGGAGCTGTTTTTT. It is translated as CSVQVTGAGELFF.

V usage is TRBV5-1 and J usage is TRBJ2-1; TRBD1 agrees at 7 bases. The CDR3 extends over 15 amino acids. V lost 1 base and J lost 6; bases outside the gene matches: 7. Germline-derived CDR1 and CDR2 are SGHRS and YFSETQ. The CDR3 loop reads CASSLSRGSLNEQFF. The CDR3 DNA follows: TGCGCCAGCAGCTTGTCCAGGGGGTCCCTCAATGAGCAGTTCTTC.

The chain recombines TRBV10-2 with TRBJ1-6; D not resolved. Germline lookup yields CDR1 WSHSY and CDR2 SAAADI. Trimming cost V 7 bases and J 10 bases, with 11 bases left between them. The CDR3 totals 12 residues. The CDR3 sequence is CASTGIGSPLHF. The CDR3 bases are TGCGCCAGCACGGGGATAGGATCACCCCTCCACTTT.

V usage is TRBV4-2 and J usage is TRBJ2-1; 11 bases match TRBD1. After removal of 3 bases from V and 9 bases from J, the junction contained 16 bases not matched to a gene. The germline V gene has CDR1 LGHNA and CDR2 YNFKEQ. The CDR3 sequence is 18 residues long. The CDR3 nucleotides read TGTGCCAGCAGCCAGGAAGTGTCCGGGACAGGGGGAGAGAGTGAGCAGTTCTTC. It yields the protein CASSQEVSGTGGESEQFF.

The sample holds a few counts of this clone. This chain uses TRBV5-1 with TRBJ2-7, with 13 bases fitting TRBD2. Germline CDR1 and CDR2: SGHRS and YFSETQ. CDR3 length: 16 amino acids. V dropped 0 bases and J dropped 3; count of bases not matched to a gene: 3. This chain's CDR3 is CASSLGTSGGLYEQYF. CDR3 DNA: TGCGCCAGCAGCTTGGGGACTAGCGGGGGCCTCTACGAGCAGTACTTC.

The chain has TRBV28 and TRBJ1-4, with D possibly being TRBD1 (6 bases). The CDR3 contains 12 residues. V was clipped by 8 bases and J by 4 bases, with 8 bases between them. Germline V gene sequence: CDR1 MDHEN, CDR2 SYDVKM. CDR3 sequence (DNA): TGTGCCAGCGGGACAAATAATGAAAAACTGTTTTTT. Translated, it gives CASGTNNEKLFF.

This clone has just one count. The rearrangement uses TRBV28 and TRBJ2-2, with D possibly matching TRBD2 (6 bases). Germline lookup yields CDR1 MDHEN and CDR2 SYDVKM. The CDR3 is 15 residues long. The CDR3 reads CAATRRDSNTGELFF. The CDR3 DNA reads TGTGCAGCAACCAGGAGGGATTCGAACACCGGGGAGCTGTTTTTT. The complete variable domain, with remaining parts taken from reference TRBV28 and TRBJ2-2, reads DVKVTQSSRYLVKRTGEKVFLECVQDMDHENMFWYRQDPGLGLRLIYFSYDVKMKEKGDIPEGYSVSREKKERFSLILESASTNQTSMYLCAATRRDSNTGELFFGEGSRLTVL.

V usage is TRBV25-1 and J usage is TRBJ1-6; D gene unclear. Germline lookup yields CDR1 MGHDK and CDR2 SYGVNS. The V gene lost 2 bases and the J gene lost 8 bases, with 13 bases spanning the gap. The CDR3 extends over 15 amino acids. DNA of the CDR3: TGTGCCAGCAGTGAAGGCGGAGGGCCATATTCACCCCTCCACTTT. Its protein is CASSEGGGPYSPLHF.

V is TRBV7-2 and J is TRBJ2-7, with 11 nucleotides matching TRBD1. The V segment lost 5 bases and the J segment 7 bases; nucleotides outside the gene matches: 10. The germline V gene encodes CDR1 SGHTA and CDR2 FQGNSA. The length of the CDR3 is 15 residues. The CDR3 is CASSPEGQGAREQYF. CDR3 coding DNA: TGTGCCAGCAGCCCAGAAGGACAGGGGGCGCGGGAGCAGTACTTC.